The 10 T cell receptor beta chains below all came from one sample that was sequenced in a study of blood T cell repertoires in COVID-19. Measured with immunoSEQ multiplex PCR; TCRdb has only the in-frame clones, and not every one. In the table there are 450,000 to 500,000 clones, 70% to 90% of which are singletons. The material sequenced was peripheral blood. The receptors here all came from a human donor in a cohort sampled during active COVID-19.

DNA for the CDR3: TGTGCCAGCAGCTTAAGTCTGGGACAGGCGAACACTGAAGCTTTCTTT. Translating it yields CASSLSLGQANTEAFF. The chain couples TRBV13 to TRBJ1-1; 8 bases agree with TRBD1. This CDR3 contains 16 residues. V lost 2 bases and J lost 1; bases outside the gene matches: 6. Germline CDR1 reads PRHDT; CDR2 reads FYEKMQ (reference sequence).

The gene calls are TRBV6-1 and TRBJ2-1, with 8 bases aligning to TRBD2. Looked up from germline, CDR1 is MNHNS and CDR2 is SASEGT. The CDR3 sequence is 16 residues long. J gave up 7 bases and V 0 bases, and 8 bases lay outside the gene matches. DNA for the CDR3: TGTGCCAGCAGTGAAGCCCCGGGTAGCGGGATGAATGAGCAGTTCTTC. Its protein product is CASSEAPGSGMNEQFF.

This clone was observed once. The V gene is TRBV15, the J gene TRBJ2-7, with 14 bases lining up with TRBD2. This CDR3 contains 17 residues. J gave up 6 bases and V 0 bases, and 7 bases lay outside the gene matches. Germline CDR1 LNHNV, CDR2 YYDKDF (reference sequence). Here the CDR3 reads CATSRDLGTSGGVEQYF. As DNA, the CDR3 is TGTGCCACCAGCAGAGATCTCGGGACTAGCGGGGGCGTCGAGCAGTACTTC. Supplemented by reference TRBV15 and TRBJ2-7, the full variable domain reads DAMVIQNPRYQVTQFGKPVTLSCSQTLNHNVMYWYQQKSSQAPKLLFHYYDKDFNNEADTPDNFQSRRPNTSFCFLDIRSPGLGDTAMYLCATSRDLGTSGGVEQYFGPGTRLTVT.

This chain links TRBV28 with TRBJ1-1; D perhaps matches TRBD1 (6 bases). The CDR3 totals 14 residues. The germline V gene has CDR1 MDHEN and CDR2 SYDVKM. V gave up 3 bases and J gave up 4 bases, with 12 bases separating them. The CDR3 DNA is TGTGCCAGCAGTTTTGGTCAGGGGAGCACTGAAGCTTTCTTT. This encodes CASSFGQGSTEAFF.

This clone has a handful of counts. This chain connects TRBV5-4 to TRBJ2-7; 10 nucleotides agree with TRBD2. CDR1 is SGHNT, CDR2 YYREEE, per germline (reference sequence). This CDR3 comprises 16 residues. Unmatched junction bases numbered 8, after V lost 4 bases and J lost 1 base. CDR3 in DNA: TGTGCCAGCAGCGCGCAAGCGGGGGGGAATTCCTACGAGCAGTACTTC. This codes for CASSAQAGGNSYEQYF.

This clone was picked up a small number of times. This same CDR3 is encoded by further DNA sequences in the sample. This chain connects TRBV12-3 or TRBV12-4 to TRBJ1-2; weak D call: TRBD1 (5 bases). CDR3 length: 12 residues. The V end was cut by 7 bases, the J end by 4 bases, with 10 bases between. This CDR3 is CASNLQGYGYTF. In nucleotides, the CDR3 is TGTGCCAGCAACTTGCAGGGCTATGGCTACACCTTC.

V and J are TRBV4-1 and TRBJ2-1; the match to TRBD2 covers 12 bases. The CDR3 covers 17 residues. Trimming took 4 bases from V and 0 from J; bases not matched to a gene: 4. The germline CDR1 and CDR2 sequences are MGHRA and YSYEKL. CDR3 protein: CASSPGLAGSSYNEQFF. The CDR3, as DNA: TGCGCCAGCAGCCCCGGACTAGCGGGGAGCTCCTACAATGAGCAGTTCTTC.

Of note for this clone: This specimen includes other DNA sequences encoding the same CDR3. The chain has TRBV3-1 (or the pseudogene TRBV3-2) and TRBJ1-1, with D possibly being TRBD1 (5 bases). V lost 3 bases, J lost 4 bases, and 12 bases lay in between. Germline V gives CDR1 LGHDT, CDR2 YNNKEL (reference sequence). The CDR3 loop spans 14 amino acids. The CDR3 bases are TGTGCCAGCAGCCAGGTAGGGGAGGGCACTGAAGCTTTCTTT. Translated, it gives CASSQVGEGTEAFF.

CDR3 coding DNA: TGTGCCACCTCCCCAGCGACAGGGGAAGAGACCCAGTACTTC. Translation: CATSPATGEETQYF. The rearrangement links TRBV15 to TRBJ2-5; 8 bases align to TRBD1. With 8 bases clipped from V and 3 bases from J, the junction kept 8 bases outside the gene matches. CDR1 and CDR2 (germline): LNHNV, YYDKDF (reference sequence). The CDR3 length is 14 residues.

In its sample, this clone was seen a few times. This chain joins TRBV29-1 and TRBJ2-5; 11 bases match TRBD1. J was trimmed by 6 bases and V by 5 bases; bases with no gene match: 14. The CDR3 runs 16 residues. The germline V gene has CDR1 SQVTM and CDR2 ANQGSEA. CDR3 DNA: TGCAGCGTTCGTAGGCCCCGGACAGGGGGCATCAAGACCCAGTACTTC. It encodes CSVRRPRTGGIKTQYF.